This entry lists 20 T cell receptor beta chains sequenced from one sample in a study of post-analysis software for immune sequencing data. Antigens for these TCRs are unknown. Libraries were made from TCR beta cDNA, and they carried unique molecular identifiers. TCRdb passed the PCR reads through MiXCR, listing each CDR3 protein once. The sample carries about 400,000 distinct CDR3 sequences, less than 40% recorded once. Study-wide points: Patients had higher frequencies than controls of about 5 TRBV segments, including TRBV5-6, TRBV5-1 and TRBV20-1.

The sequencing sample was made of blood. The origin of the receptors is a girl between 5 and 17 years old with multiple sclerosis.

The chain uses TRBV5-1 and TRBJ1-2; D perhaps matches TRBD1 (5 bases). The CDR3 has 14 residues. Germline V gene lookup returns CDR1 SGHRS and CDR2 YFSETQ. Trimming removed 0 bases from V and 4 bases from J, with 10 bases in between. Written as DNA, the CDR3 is TGCGCCAGCAGCTTGGAACAGGCCCCCTATGGCTACACCTTC. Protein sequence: CASSLEQAPYGYTF.

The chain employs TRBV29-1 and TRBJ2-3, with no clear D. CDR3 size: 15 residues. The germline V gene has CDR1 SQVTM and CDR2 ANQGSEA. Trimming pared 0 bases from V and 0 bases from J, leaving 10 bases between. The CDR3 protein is CSVEEWRPSTDTQYF. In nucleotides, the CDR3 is TGCAGCGTTGAAGAATGGCGGCCTAGCACAGATACGCAGTATTTT.

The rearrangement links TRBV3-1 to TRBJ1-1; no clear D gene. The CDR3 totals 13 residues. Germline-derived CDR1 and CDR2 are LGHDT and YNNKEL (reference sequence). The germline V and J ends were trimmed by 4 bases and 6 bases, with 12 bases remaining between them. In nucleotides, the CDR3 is TGTGCCAGCAGCCGTTTTACCTCGCCTGAAGCTTTCTTT. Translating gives CASSRFTSPEAFF.

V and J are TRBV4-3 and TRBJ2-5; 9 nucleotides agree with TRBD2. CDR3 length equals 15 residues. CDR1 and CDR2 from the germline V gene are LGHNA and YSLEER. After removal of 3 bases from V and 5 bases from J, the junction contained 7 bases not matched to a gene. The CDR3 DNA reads TGCGCCAGCAGCCACGGAGCGGGGGGAGAGGAGACCCAGTACTTC. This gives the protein CASSHGAGGEETQYF.

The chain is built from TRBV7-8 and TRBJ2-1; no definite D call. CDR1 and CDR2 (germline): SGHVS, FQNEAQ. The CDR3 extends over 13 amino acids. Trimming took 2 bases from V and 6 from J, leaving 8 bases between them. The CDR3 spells CASSLQPVNEQFF. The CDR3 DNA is TGTGCCAGCAGCTTACAGCCCGTCAATGAGCAGTTCTTC.

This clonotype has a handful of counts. The CDR3 reads CASSKGQSLFGYTF. CDR3 sequence (DNA): TGTGCCAGCAGCAAGGGACAGAGTCTCTTCGGCTACACCTTC. V usage is TRBV7-9 and J usage is TRBJ1-2; 7 nucleotides align to TRBD1. From germline, CDR1 is SEHNR and CDR2 FQNEAQ (reference sequence). The CDR3 runs 14 residues. The V segment lost 5 bases and the J segment 8 bases; nucleotides outside the gene matches: 11.

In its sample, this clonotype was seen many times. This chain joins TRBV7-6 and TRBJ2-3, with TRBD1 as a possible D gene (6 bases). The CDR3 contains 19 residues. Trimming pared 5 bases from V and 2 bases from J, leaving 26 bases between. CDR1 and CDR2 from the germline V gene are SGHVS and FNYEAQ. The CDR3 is CASSDPDGVTGTPTDTQYF. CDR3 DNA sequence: TGTGCCAGCAGCGACCCCGATGGGGTGACCGGGACACCCACAGATACGCAGTATTTT.

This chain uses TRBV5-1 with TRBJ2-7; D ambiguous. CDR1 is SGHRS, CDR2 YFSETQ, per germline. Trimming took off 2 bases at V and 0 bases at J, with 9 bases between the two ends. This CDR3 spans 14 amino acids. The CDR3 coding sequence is TGCGCCAGCAGCTTACAAGCGAACTCCTACGAGCAGTACTTC. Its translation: CASSLQANSYEQYF.

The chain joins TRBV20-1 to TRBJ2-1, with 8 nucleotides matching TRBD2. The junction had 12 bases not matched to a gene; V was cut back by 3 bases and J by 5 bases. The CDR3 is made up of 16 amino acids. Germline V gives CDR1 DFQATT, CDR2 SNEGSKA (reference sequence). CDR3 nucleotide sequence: TGCAGTGCTAGGGTCCAGCGGGGGCCCATCCACAATGAGCAGTTCTTC. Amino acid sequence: CSARVQRGPIHNEQFF.

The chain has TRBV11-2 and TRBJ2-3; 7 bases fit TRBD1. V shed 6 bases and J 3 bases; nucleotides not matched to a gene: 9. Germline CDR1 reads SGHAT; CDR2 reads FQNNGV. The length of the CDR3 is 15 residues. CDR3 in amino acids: CASRMTGTRTDTQYF. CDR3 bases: TGTGCCAGCAGAATGACAGGGACCAGGACAGATACGCAGTATTTT.

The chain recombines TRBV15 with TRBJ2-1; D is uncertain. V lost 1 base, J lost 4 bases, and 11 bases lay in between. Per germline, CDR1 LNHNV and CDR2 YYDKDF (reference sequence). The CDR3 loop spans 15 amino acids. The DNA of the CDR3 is TGTGCCACCAGCAGAGGCCAGGCCGGGTACAATGAGCAGTTCTTC. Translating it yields CATSRGQAGYNEQFF. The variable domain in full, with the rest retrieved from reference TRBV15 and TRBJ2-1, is DAMVIQNPRYQVTQFGKPVTLSCSQTLNHNVMYWYQQKSSQAPKLLFHYYDKDFNNEADTPDNFQSRRPNTSFCFLDIRSPGLGDTAMYLCATSRGQAGYNEQFFGPGTRLTVL.

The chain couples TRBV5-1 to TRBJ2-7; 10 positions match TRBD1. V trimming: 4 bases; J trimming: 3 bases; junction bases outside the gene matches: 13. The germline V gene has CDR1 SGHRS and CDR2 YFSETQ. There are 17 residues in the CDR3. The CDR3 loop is CASSPGTGASDYYEQYF. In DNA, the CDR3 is TGCGCCAGCAGCCCGGGGACAGGGGCCTCCGACTACTACGAGCAGTACTTC. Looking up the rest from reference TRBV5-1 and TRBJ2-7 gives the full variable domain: KAGVTQTPRYLIKTRGQQVTLSCSPISGHRSVSWYQQTPGQGLQFLFEYFSETQRNKGNFPGRFSGRQFSNSRSEMNVSTLELGDSALYLCASSPGTGASDYYEQYFGPGTRLTVT.

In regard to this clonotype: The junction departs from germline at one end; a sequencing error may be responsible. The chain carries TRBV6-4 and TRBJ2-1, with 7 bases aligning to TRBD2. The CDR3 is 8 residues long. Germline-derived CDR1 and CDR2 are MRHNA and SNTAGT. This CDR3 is CASGTIVF. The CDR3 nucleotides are TGTGCCAGCGGGACTATAGTCTTC.

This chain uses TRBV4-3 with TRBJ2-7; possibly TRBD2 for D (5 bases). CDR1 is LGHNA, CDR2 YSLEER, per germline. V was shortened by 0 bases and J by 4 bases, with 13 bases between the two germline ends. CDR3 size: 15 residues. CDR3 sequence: CASSQESTGYYEQYF. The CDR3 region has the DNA TGCGCCAGCAGCCAAGAGTCCACGGGGTATTACGAGCAGTACTTC.

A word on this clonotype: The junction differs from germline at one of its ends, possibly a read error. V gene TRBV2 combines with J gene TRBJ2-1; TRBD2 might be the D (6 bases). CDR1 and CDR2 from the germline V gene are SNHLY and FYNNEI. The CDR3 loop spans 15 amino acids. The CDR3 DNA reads TGTGCCGGCAGAATAGGTAGCGGTATTATCTCTGAGCAGTTCTTC. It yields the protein CAGRIGSGIISEQFF.

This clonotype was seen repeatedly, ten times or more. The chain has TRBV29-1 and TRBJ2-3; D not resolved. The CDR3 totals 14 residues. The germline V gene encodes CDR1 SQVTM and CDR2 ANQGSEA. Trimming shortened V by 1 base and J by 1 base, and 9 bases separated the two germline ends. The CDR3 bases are TGCAGCGTTGAAGTGGCTCTCGGCACAGATACGCAGTATTTT. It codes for CSVEVALGTDTQYF.

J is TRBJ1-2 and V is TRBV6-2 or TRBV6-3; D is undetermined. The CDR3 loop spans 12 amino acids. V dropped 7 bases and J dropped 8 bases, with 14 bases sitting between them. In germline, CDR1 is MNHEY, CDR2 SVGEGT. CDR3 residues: CASTDNLSGYTF. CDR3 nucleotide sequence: TGTGCCAGCACCGATAATTTAAGCGGCTACACCTTC.

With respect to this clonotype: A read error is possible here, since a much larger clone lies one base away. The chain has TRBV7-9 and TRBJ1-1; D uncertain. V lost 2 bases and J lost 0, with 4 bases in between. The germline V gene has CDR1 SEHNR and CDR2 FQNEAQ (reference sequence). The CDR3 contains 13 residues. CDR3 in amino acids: CASSLPVNTEAFF. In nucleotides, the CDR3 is TGTGCCAGCAGCTTACCGGTGAACACTGAAGCTTTCTTT.

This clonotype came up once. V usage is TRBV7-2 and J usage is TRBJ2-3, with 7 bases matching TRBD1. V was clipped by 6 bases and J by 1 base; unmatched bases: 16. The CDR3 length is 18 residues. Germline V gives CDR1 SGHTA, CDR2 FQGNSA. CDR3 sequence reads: CASSHTPGQTPGTDTQYF. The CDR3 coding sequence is TGTGCCAGCAGTCACACGCCGGGACAGACACCTGGCACAGATACGCAGTATTTT.

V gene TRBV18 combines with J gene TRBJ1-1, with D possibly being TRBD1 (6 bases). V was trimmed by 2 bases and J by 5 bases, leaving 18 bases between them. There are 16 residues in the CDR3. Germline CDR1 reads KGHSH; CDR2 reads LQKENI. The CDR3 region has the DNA TGTGCCAGCTCACCAGCGCCAGCAGGGGCGGGGACTGAAGCTTTCTTT. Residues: CASSPAPAGAGTEAFF.